The 3 T cell receptor beta chains below all came from one sample that was sequenced in a study of OX40 agonist ivuxolimab in advanced cancers. Assay used: immunoSEQ multiplex PCR; TCRdb lists only in-frame clones, some missing. The repertoire consists of some 77,000 clones, with 92% occurring once and the leading ten covering about 8%. The sample in question was CD4+ or CD8+ T cells sorted from blood, obtained in a trial of the OX40 agonist ivuxolimab. These receptors came from an adult with an advanced solid tumor such as melanoma, head and neck, liver or kidney cancer.

V and J are TRBV18 and TRBJ2-5; D might be TRBD2 (6 bases). This CDR3 has 14 residues. V shed 2 bases and J shed 1 base, with 8 bases lying between them. Germline-derived CDR1 and CDR2 are KGHSH and LQKENI. The CDR3: CASSPVEGQETQYF. CDR3 DNA sequence: TGTGCCAGCTCACCAGTGGAGGGCCAAGAGACCCAGTACTTC.

The chain joins TRBV13 to TRBJ1-4; a possible D gene is TRBD1 (5 bases). Germline assignment: CDR1 PRHDT and CDR2 FYEKMQ (reference sequence). The germline V and J ends were trimmed by 5 bases and 0 bases, with 13 bases remaining between them. The CDR3 runs 16 residues. The CDR3 nucleotides read TGTGCCAGCAGCACCCGCCCCAGGGCAACTAATGAAAAACTGTTTTTT. Its protein product is CASSTRPRATNEKLFF.

The genes are TRBV9 and TRBJ2-2; maybe TRBD2 (5 bases). This CDR3 contains 15 residues. CDR1 and CDR2 (germline): SGDLS, YYNGEE. The V gene lost 4 bases and the J gene lost 5 bases, with 15 bases spanning the gap. DNA of the CDR3: TGTGCCAGCAGCTCTAGGGCAGGAGGTACCGGGGAGCTGTTTTTT. Protein: CASSSRAGGTGELFF.